Sequencing of this TCR beta chain was carried out in a study of T cell changes during pregnancy in multiple sclerosis. Produced via immunoSEQ multiplex PCR; TCRdb's table is partial and in-frame only. The sample includes 60,000 to 90,000 clones, under 95% seen only once; the top ten take 2.5% to 3%. To note about this clone: The junction and the germline gene differ at one end; a read error may be behind it.

The germline V gene encodes CDR1 KGHSH and CDR2 LQKENI. The CDR3 is 13 residues long. This TCR was recovered from a female donor in good health, enrolled as a control in a pregnancy study. The sequences come from peripheral blood, collected after pregnancy. The V gene is TRBV18, the J gene TRBJ2-5; 8 bases are shared with TRBD1. CDR3 nucleotides: TGTGCCAGCACGGGACAGGTTCAAGGGACCCAGTACTTC. Translation: CASTGQVQGTQYF.